Sequencing of this TCR beta chain was carried out in a study of cytomegalovirus exposure and HLA in healthy donors. Study-level findings and limits: In a later analysis, V- and J-gene trimming of beta chains associated with a DCLRE1C missense variant, replicated independently. In an earlier analysis, most TCR beta V segments were productive about 87% or about 30% of the time. In a later analysis, CMV-associated beta chains were mostly HLA-associated, it appeared. Accurate prediction of most subjects' HLA-A and HLA-B alleles from TCR beta sequences was reported.

Points on this clone: Its antigen is as yet unknown.

PCR amplification relied on 60 Vbeta primers (plus 13 Jbeta primers). This table comes from immunoSEQ multiplex PCR, and its TCRdb copy is limited to in-frame clones, with some not included. The sample carries tens of thousands of clones, about 72% recorded once. The CDR3 is 14 amino acids. V lost 8 bases and J lost 4; bases outside the gene matches: 5. CDR1 is WSHSY, CDR2 SAAADI, per germline. The sample taken for sequencing was PBMCs. The V and J genes are TRBV10-2 and TRBJ2-1; 10 bases are a match to TRBD2. This sequence was found in a man under 40 in good health and CMV-seronegative. The CDR3 region is CASGTSGDYNEQFF. In DNA form, the CDR3 reads TGCGCCAGCGGAACTAGCGGGGATTACAATGAGCAGTTCTTC.